Below, 11 T cell receptor beta chains from the same sample are listed, as sequenced in a study of T-cell memory formation after mild COVID-19. TCRdb used MiXCR to reprocess the 5' RACE reads, holding one entry per CDR3 protein. Seen here are about 470,000 distinct CDR3 sequences, 15% to 20% observed once, and the top ten hold about 12%. Material: PBMCs or a T cell subset sorted from them (not recorded which). The receptors were gathered from an adult woman who had mild COVID-19 (a few samples of this study predate the infection). Cell type and time point are not known.

J is TRBJ2-7 and V is TRBV29-1; D call uncertain. Germline lookup yields CDR1 SQVTM and CDR2 ANQGSEA. Between the trimmed V and J ends, which lost 2 bases and 3 bases, there was a span of 5 bases. The CDR3 has 11 residues. CDR3 residues: CSVETDYEQYF. The CDR3 nucleotides are TGCAGCGTTGAAACCGACTACGAGCAGTACTTC.

The rearrangement links TRBV3-1 to TRBJ1-2; TRBD1 is a possible D gene (5 bases). The CDR3 totals 14 residues. Trimming shortened V by 6 bases and J by 1 base, and 12 bases separated the two germline ends. Germline lookup yields CDR1 LGHDT and CDR2 YNNKEL (reference sequence). The CDR3 sequence: CASRYRDGNYGYTF. CDR3 bases: TGTGCCAGCAGGTACCGGGACGGTAACTATGGCTACACCTTC.

This clonotype was recorded at least ten times. V is TRBV5-1 and J is TRBJ2-3; D is undetermined. V was shortened by 7 bases and J by 0 bases, with 18 bases between the two germline ends. Germline CDR1 reads SGHRS; CDR2 reads YFSETQ. This CDR3 is 16 amino acids long. The CDR3 spells CASVLSPVTSTDTQYF. The CDR3 DNA sequence: TGCGCCAGCGTACTGTCCCCCGTCACTAGCACAGATACGCAGTATTTT.

The chain links TRBV6-2 or TRBV6-3 to TRBJ2-1; 7 bases align to TRBD1. The V and J ends lost 6 bases and 3 bases, in that order; junction bases with no gene match: 8. This CDR3 has 15 amino acids. The germline V gene encodes CDR1 MNHEY and CDR2 SVGEGT. The CDR3 bases are TGTGCCAGCAGCCCCGGGACAGCACTCTACAATGAGCAGTTCTTC. Translation: CASSPGTALYNEQFF.

This clonotype was recorded many times. V is TRBV5-4 and J is TRBJ2-3; possibly TRBD1 for D (6 bases). Trimming took 4 bases from V and 2 from J, leaving 8 bases between them. Looked up from germline, CDR1 is SGHNT and CDR2 is YYREEE (reference sequence). This CDR3 has 13 amino acids. CDR3 in amino acids: CASSGQSTDTQYF. In DNA, the CDR3 is TGTGCCAGCAGCGGACAGTCCACAGATACGCAGTATTTT.

This rearrangement joins TRBV25-1 to TRBJ2-5; no clear D gene. The CDR3 has 13 amino acids. Per germline, CDR1 MGHDK and CDR2 SYGVNS. Trimming took off 1 base at V and 2 bases at J, with 5 bases between the two ends. This CDR3 reads CASSEFSQETQYF. In DNA, the CDR3 is TGTGCCAGCAGTGAATTCAGTCAAGAGACCCAGTACTTC.

The chain employs TRBV7-2 and TRBJ1-2; possible D gene TRBD1, 5 bases. This CDR3 is built from 13 residues. CDR1 is SGHTA, CDR2 FQGNSA, per germline. Trimming pared 5 bases from V and 4 bases from J, leaving 11 bases between. CDR3 residues: CASSPGDSYGYTF. CDR3 in DNA: TGTGCCAGCAGCCCTGGCGACAGCTATGGCTACACCTTC.

This clonotype was seen at least ten times. The chain is built from TRBV7-3 and TRBJ1-2; 9 nucleotides agree with TRBD1. Germline CDR1 SGHTA, CDR2 FQGTGA. J gave up 6 bases and V 2 bases, and 7 bases lay outside the gene matches. The CDR3 spans 15 residues. CDR3 sequence: CASSLQGQGINGYTF. In DNA, the CDR3 is TGTGCCAGCAGCTTACAAGGACAGGGGATCAATGGCTACACCTTC.

This clonotype was observed many times. The CDR3 protein is CSARYRTAGELFF. The CDR3 bases are TGCAGTGCTAGATACAGGACAGCCGGGGAGCTGTTTTTT. V usage is TRBV20-1 and J usage is TRBJ2-2, with a possible D match to TRBD1 (6 bases). The germline V gene encodes CDR1 DFQATT and CDR2 SNEGSKA (reference sequence). The CDR3 runs 13 residues. The V end was cut by 2 bases, the J end by 6 bases, with 10 bases between.

The genes are TRBV12-3 or TRBV12-4 and TRBJ1-6, with 7 nucleotides matching TRBD1. This CDR3 contains 16 residues. With V trimmed by 2 bases and J by 5 bases, 6 bases remained unmatched. The CDR3 DNA reads as TGTGCCAGCAGTTTATTTGGGACAGAGAATAATTCACCCCTCCACTTT. Residues: CASSLFGTENNSPLHF.

The chain combines TRBV30 with TRBJ1-1; D remains ambiguous. The CDR3 has 13 amino acids. With 0 bases removed from V and 1 base from J, the gap between germline ends came to 6 bases. Germline values: CDR1 GTSNPN, CDR2 SVGIG (reference sequence). In nucleotides, the CDR3 is TGTGCCTGGAGTGTAGCACGGAACACTGAAGCTTTCTTT. Translating gives CAWSVARNTEAFF.